A selection of T cell receptor beta chains follows, all from one sample in a study of graft-versus-host responses after intestinal transplantation. Clones were sequenced by immunoSEQ multiplex PCR, and TCRdb holds only the in-frame ones, with some missing. The repertoire has tens of thousands of clones, roughly nine tenths of them found once; the top ten carry approximately 2.2%. Source: PBMCs, taken 300 to 320 days after intestinal transplant. The receptors come from a human patient who received an intestinal transplant, so some T cells may come from the graft donor. CDR3s leave out the opening cysteine and the closing phenylalanine or tryptophan.

>TRBJ1-6|TRBV5-1
ASSLHRGNSPLH
>TRBJ2-7|TRBV7-2
ASSLVGGLFEQY
>TRBJ1-2|TRBV25-1
ASSELLSVYGYT
>TRBJ2-3|TRBV29-1
SVESGGDTQY
>TRBJ1-2|TRBV9
ASSEGYGYT
>TRBJ1-5|TRBV6-1
ASSESGIARNQPQH
>TRBJ2-4|TRBV5-8
ASSLGRLAKNIQY
>TRBJ2-1|TRBV5-1
ASSLGPNYNEQF
>TRBJ2-5|TRBV9
ASSEGLAGGFETQY
>TRBJ2-3|TRBV13
ASSFGGRTDTQY
>TRBJ2-5|TRBV6-5
ASSYSMIQGGTQY
>TRBJ2-7|TRBV7-9
ASSLVSNEQY
>TRBJ2-2|TRBV11-3
ASSHGTGELF
>TRBJ1-1|TRBV15
ATSRDQLNTEAF
>TRBJ2-3|TRBV27
ASTRLAGVENN
>TRBJ1-5|TRBV5-5
ASSLRGNSNQPQH
>TRBJ1-1|TRBV10-2
ASSAQGATNTEAF
>TRBJ1-3|TRBV5-4
ASSLEAAIGNTIY
>TRBJ1-2|TRBV29-1
SVRGQGHGYT
>TRBJ2-7|TRBV28
ASTLRRGMGANYEQY
>TRBJ1-3|TRBV10-1
ASSSGTGQNTIY
>TRBJ2-5|TRBV5-1
ASSLKGAQETQY
>TRBJ2-5|TRBV7-9
ASSSPHREETQY
>TRBJ1-5|TRBV2
ASSDWLGNQPQH
>TRBJ2-5|TRBV18
ASSPKETQY
>TRBJ1-1|TRBV10-3
AISVTGDTEAF
>TRBJ2-3|TRBV5-6
ASSLAGGPETDTQY
>TRBJ2-7|TRBV7-8
ASSYAGTSGRASRYEQY
>TRBJ2-7|TRBV5-4
ASSWDRGTYEQY
>TRBJ2-3|TRBV6-5
ASSYSGGEDTQY
>TRBJ2-7|TRBV5-1
ASSFVASSKYEQY
>TRBJ2-1|TRBV6-4
ASSLTSGSGGGEQF
>TRBJ2-3|TRBV27
ASSFRASGRTYTDTQY
>TRBJ2-7|TRBV6-1
ASRGYPGAMDEQY
>TRBJ1-6|TRBV6-1
ASQRVEEFNSPLH
>TRBJ2-2|TRBV15
ATSRDQAGNTGELF
>TRBJ1-4|TRBV5-1
ASSPDRYEKLF
>TRBJ2-1|TRBV9
ASSPSRPYNEQF
>TRBJ1-6|TRBV7-3
ASSLRGKGSPLH
>TRBJ1-1|TRBV9
ASSVGSWGVAEAF
>TRBJ2-1|TRBV4-2
ASSQDRLAVYNEQF
>TRBJ2-1|TRBV28
ASSSPALGQASSYNEQF
>TRBJ2-7|TRBV15
ARYRAGYYYYEQY
>TRBJ2-5|TRBV27
ASRPAVQRTGDQY
>TRBJ2-5|TRBV7-3
ASSLKGQQGLETQY
>TRBJ2-1|TRBV29-1
SAGWRESSYNEQF
>TRBJ1-6|TRBV7-8
ASSLRQGQNSPLH
>TRBJ2-2|TRBV10-2
ASTPPLPNSGNTGELF
>TRBJ2-7|TRBV27
ASSFRGYNEQY
>TRBJ2-1|TRBV7-9
ASSLLAGNEQF
>TRBJ1-6|TRBV5-1
ASSPQGSSYNSPLH
>TRBJ2-5|TRBV25-1
ASGKTVVETQY